This paragraph reports one T cell receptor beta chain. Its target is not known. Clones were sequenced by immunoSEQ multiplex PCR, and TCRdb holds only the in-frame ones, with some missing. The data show more than 40,000 clones, with roughly 78% seen just once and 1.8% held by the top ten. The time point: week 5, during vaccination. Every vaccine dose comprised 300 ug of mutant IDH1 20-mer peptide plus topical imiquimod. Each donor presented with a new WHO grade 3 or 4 astrocytoma that tested IDH1-mutant and showed ATRX loss. This specimen belongs to a study of a mutant IDH1 vaccine in newly diagnosed glioma. Looking at the study overall: In weeks 1, 3, 5, 7, 11, 15, 19 and 23, patients were immunized, eight times in all. Males made up around 62% and females about 40% of treated patients, whose mean age was approximately 44 years.

Study-wide points: Immune responses induced by the vaccine were seen in about 93% of patients, spanning multiple MHC alleles.

The sequenced sample was PBMCs, obtained from a glioma patient whose treatment included an IDH1 peptide vaccine. This TCR was recovered from a woman between 35 and 50 years old with glioma.

CDR3 coding DNA: TGTGCCAGCGGACCACCCGGGCCGGGATTCTACGAGCAGTACTTC. This sequence encodes CASGPPGPGFYEQYF. The chain links TRBV7-2 to TRBJ2-7, with a weak D call TRBD2 (5 bases). With 8 bases removed from V and 3 bases from J, the gap between germline ends came to 20 bases. CDR3 length equals 15 residues. Germline lookup yields CDR1 SGHTA and CDR2 FQGNSA.